The rows below give T cell receptor beta chains drawn from one sample of a study of T cell responses to AZD1222 COVID-19 vaccine. The repertoire was sequenced with immunoSEQ multiplex PCR; TCRdb's copy has only in-frame clones and lacks some. The data hold about 190,000 clones, with about 90% observed a single time. Sequencing used peripheral blood, obtained on day 0 of MenACWY control vaccination. Receptor source: an adult in good health. CDR3s include the opening cysteine and the closing phenylalanine or tryptophan. A D gene is named only where the DNA matches it firmly. Where a row states a size, it is once, few, many or the class of an expanded clone; other rows omit it.

j_call | v_call | clone_size | d_call | cdr3_nt | cdr3_aa
TRBJ1-2 | TRBV5-1 | . | . | TGCGCCAGCAGCTTGGTTCAGGGTGGTGGCTACACCTTC | CASSLVQGGGYTF
TRBJ1-5 | TRBV3-1/TRBV3-2 | . | . | TGTGCCAGCAGCCTACAGAGCAATCAGCCCCAGCATTTT | CASSLQSNQPQHF
TRBJ2-6 | TRBV7-2 | . | . | TGTGCCAGCAGCATCACAGGGATTGCTGGGGCCAACGTCCTGACTTTC | CASSITGIAGANVLTF
TRBJ1-1 | TRBV25-1 | once | . | TGTGCCAGCAGTGATCTCGGGCGGGGCTTAAGCAACACTGAAGCTTTCTTT | CASSDLGRGLSNTEAFF
TRBJ2-1 | TRBV6-5 | once | TRBD2 | TGTGCCAGCAGTTTTAATAGCGGGGGGGCCTACAATGAGCAGTTCTTC | CASSFNSGGAYNEQFF
TRBJ2-7 | TRBV7-9 | . | TRBD2 | TGTGCCAGCAGCTTAGCTGGGACTAAGACCTACGAGCAGTACTTC | CASSLAGTKTYEQYF
TRBJ1-1 | TRBV12-3/TRBV12-4 | . | . | TGTGCCAGCAGTTTTCTGGAATACACTGAAGCTTTCTTT | CASSFLEYTEAFF
TRBJ1-1 | TRBV6-5 | . | . | TGTGCCACCCAGTTACATCAGGGCACTGAAGCTTTCTTT | CATQLHQGTEAFF
TRBJ1-1 | TRBV12-3/TRBV12-4 | . | . | TGTGCCAGCAGTGAGGGGACGGGCACTGAAGCTTTCTTT | CASSEGTGTEAFF
TRBJ2-7 | TRBV3-1/TRBV3-2 | . | . | TGTGCCAGCAGCCAAGCGGTAACAGAGGACGGGAACTACGAGCAGTACTTC | CASSQAVTEDGNYEQYF
TRBJ2-7 | TRBV27 | . | TRBD2 | TGTGCCAGCAGTTCTCGATGGAGCGGGAGTGTATACGAGCAGTACTTC | CASSSRWSGSVYEQYF
TRBJ1-4 | TRBV30 | . | . | TGTGCCTGGAGTTCGAGGAGTGCGGAAAAACTGTTTTTT | CAWSSRSAEKLFF
TRBJ1-2 | TRBV27 | . | TRBD1 | TGTGCCAGCAGTTCTACAGGGGGCCATGGCTACACCTTC | CASSSTGGHGYTF
TRBJ1-1 | TRBV12-3/TRBV12-4 | medium-sized | . | TGTGCCAGCAGTTTGGGGGGAGGGACTGAAGCTTTCTTT | CASSLGGGTEAFF
TRBJ2-7 | TRBV28 | . | . | TGTGCCAGCACGCGGGGCGCTTCCTACGAGCAGTACTTC | CASTRGASYEQYF
TRBJ1-3 | TRBV10-1 | . | TRBD1 | TGCGCCAGCCGCCGACAGGGGAATGTACTAGGAAACACCATATATTTT | CASRRQGNVLGNTIYF
TRBJ2-2 | TRBV18 | . | . | TGTGCCAGCTCACGACGAGGGACACCGAACACCGGGGAGCTGTTTTTT | CASSRRGTPNTGELFF
TRBJ2-2 | TRBV7-8 | once | . | TGTGCCAGTTCCGGGGCCGGGGGCACGGACACCGGGGAGCTGTTTTTT | CASSGAGGTDTGELFF
TRBJ2-7 | TRBV4-3 | . | TRBD1 | TGCGCCAGCAGCCAAGGAATGGACAGGGATTACGAGCAGTACTTC | CASSQGMDRDYEQYF
TRBJ2-7 | TRBV6-2/TRBV6-3 | . | . | TGTGCCAGCAGTATCGGGGCCCCTCAAGTCCACGAGCAGTACTTC | CASSIGAPQVHEQYF
TRBJ2-1 | TRBV6-5 | few | TRBD2 | TGTGCCAGCAGTATAAACGGGGGGGACAATGAGCAGTTCTTC | CASSINGGDNEQFF
TRBJ2-5 | TRBV30 | . | TRBD2 | TGTGCCTGGGGTAGCGGGCTCCAAGAGACCCAGTACTTC | CAWGSGLQETQYF
TRBJ1-2 | TRBV6-5 | . | . | TGTGCCAGCAGTCCGGACGGCGGGGGAGGCTATGGCTACACCTTC | CASSPDGGGGYGYTF
TRBJ2-3 | TRBV28 | . | . | TGTGCCAGCAGTGTCTCCAATCCTGGTACGCAGTATTTT | CASSVSNPGTQYF
TRBJ2-7 | TRBV28 | . | . | TGTGCCAGCAGTTTAAGGCAGGCCTACGAGCAGTACTTC | CASSLRQAYEQYF
TRBJ1-5 | TRBV28 | . | . | TGTGCCAGCAGTTTCCTTGTAGGCAATCAGCCCCAGCATTTT | CASSFLVGNQPQHF
TRBJ1-1 | TRBV12-3/TRBV12-4 | . | . | TGTGCCAGCAGTTTAAGCAGTATCGCTGAAGCTTTCTTT | CASSLSSIAEAFF
TRBJ2-7 | TRBV6-2/TRBV6-3 | . | TRBD1 | TGTGCCAGCAGTTACTCGGGGTTCAAGGGGGCGTACGAGCAGTACTTC | CASSYSGFKGAYEQYF
TRBJ2-3 | TRBV12-3/TRBV12-4 | . | . | TGTGCCAGCAGTGCAGTCGATACGCAGTATTTT | CASSAVDTQYF
TRBJ2-3 | TRBV7-9 | . | TRBD2 | TGTGCCAGCAGCTCCGGGACTACGAGCACAGATACGCAGTATTTT | CASSSGTTSTDTQYF
TRBJ2-7 | TRBV15 | . | . | TGTGCCACCAGCAGCCCTCCCGGGACCGGGACTCGGAGTGCAGAGCAGTACTTC | CATSSPPGTGTRSAEQYF
TRBJ2-3 | TRBV28 | . | TRBD1 | TGTGCCAGCAGCTACACAACCGGGACAGGGAGGAGCACAGATACGCAGTATTTT | CASSYTTGTGRSTDTQYF
TRBJ1-6 | TRBV7-2 | . | TRBD1 | TGTGCCAGCAGTTACGTAGGACAGGGGAACTCACCCCTCCACTTT | CASSYVGQGNSPLHF
TRBJ1-2 | TRBV6-6 | . | . | TGTGCCAGCAGTAACGGGGAGGGCCCCAGTGGGGGCTACACCTTC | CASSNGEGPSGGYTF
TRBJ2-1 | TRBV27 | . | TRBD2 | TGTGCCAGCAGTTCACGACTAGCGGGAAACTATGAGCAGTTCTTC | CASSSRLAGNYEQFF
TRBJ2-1 | TRBV5-1 | . | . | TGCGCCAGCAGCTTGGAGGCGACTACGACCTACAATGAGCAGTTCTTC | CASSLEATTTYNEQFF
TRBJ2-7 | TRBV14 | . | . | TGTGCCAGCAGCCAAGATCGGCTCCCCTACGAGCAGTACTTC | CASSQDRLPYEQYF
TRBJ2-7 | TRBV11-1 | . | . | TGTGCCAGCAGCCAACGCCGGGAGTGGGGTGAGCAGTACTTC | CASSQRREWGEQYF
TRBJ1-5 | TRBV4-1 | . | TRBD1 | TGCGCCAGCAGCCTAGACAGGGCCACGGGGCCCCAGCATTTT | CASSLDRATGPQHF
TRBJ2-3 | TRBV11-2 | . | . | TGTGCCAGCAGCTTAGTGCAGGGGCCAGATACGCAGTATTTT | CASSLVQGPDTQYF
TRBJ1-5 | TRBV5-1 | . | TRBD1 | TGCGCCAGCAGCTTGACAGGGGGCTCTAATAGCAATCAGCCCCAGCATTTT | CASSLTGGSNSNQPQHF
TRBJ1-1 | TRBV7-2 | . | . | TGTGCCAGCAGCTTAGGGGGCCCGTTCCCTGAAGCTTTCTTT | CASSLGGPFPEAFF
TRBJ2-7 | TRBV27 | . | TRBD2 | TGTGCCAGCAGTTTGGGACTAGCGGGAGTCTACGAGCAGTACTTC | CASSLGLAGVYEQYF